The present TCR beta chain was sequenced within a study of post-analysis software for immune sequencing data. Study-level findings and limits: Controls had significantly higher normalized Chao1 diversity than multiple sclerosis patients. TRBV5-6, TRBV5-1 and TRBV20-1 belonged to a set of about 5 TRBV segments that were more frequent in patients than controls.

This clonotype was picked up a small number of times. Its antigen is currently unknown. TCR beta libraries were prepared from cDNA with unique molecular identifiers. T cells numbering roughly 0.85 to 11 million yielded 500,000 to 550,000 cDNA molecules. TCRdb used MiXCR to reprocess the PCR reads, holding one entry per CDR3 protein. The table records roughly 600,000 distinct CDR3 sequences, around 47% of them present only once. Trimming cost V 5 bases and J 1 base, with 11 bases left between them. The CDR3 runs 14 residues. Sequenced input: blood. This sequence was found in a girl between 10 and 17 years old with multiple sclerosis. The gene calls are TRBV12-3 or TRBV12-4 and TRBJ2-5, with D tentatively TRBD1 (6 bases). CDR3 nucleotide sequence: TGTGCCAGCAGTCCCGGGACACCCCAAGAGACCCAGTACTTC. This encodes CASSPGTPQETQYF.